This record looks at one T cell receptor (beta chain) sequence and its context. The data are from a study of CD8 T cells in Susac syndrome. Study background: When their blood was taken, the Susac syndrome patients had either not yet had any therapy, were taking corticosteroids, or were taking intravenous immunoglobulin alone.

After extraction with the RNeasy kit, about 0.45 to 1 ug of the RNA was reverse transcribed using random hexamers. An immunoSEQ multiplex PCR amplified TCR beta CDR3 over 54 Vbeta and 13 Jbeta. TCRdb reanalysed the immunoSEQ multiplex PCR reads using MiXCR and keeps one entry per CDR3 protein. Seen here are about 190,000 distinct CDR3 sequences, approximately 95% observed once, and the top ten hold around 0.16%. This CDR3 comprises 14 residues. CDR1 and CDR2 (germline): GTSNPN, SVGIG (reference sequence). V gave up 3 bases and J gave up 4 bases; unmatched junction bases: 7. Sequencing of TCR beta covered CD8+ and CD4+ T cells obtained from blood.

The sample comprised CD8+ T cells from PBMCs. The rearrangement links TRBV30 to TRBJ2-7; 9 bases line up with TRBD1. The receptor's source is a human donor with Susac syndrome. This chain's CDR3 is CAWRSGTGWYEQYF. CDR3 DNA: TGTGCCTGGAGGTCCGGGACAGGGTGGTACGAGCAGTACTTC.